This passage covers 16 T cell receptor beta chains from one sample sequenced in a study of human T cells and chemical hapten exposure. In TCRdb, the RACE reads were re-called with MiXCR into one record per CDR3 protein. The table includes 360,000 or so distinct CDR3 sequences, roughly 6% detected once. As to time point: patch test 2, 6 weeks after DPC sensitization. As to treatment: therapeutic diphenylcyclopropenone sensitization with weekly scalp DPC. This specimen consisted of whole blood, obtained in connection with sensitization to the hapten diphenylcyclopropenone (DPC). These receptors came from a woman between 18 and 29 years old with alopecia areata. Some clones in this sample may be carry-over from other donors' samples.

This clonotype turned up a few times. The V and J genes are TRBV11-1 and TRBJ1-1; D gene uncertain. This CDR3 has 14 residues. The V end lost 2 bases, the J end lost 5 bases, and 12 bases lay between the germline ends. Germline V gene sequence: CDR1 SGHAT, CDR2 FQDESV (reference sequence). The DNA for the CDR3 is TGTGCCAGCAGCTTATCGGATGGTGGGACTGAAGCTTTCTTT. This encodes CASSLSDGGTEAFF.

This clonotype showed up many times. This rearrangement joins TRBV7-6 to TRBJ2-1, with D maybe TRBD1 (6 bases). The CDR3 totals 16 residues. Looked up from germline, CDR1 is SGHVS and CDR2 is FNYEAQ. V shed 3 bases and J shed 4 bases, with 16 bases lying between them. The CDR3 region is CASSLTTGIIYNEQFF. CDR3 coding DNA: TGTGCCAGCAGCTTGACGACAGGAATTATATACAATGAGCAGTTCTTC.

This clonotype was detected ten times or more. V is TRBV6-2 or TRBV6-3 and J is TRBJ2-3; D call uncertain. The CDR3 has 15 amino acids. Trimming left V 3 bases short and J 2 bases short, with 12 bases between. Germline V gene data show CDR1 as MNHEY and CDR2 as SVGEGT. CDR3 amino acids: CASSYPGRSTDTQYF. The CDR3, as DNA: TGTGCCAGCAGTTATCCGGGCAGGTCCACAGATACGCAGTATTTT.

This clonotype was counted ten times or more. This chain joins TRBV7-2 and TRBJ2-3; possible D gene TRBD1, 6 bases. CDR1 SGHTA and CDR2 FQGNSA come from the germline V gene. The CDR3 covers 14 residues. With 4 bases removed from V and 6 bases from J, the gap between germline ends came to 14 bases. CDR3 protein: CASSSQGPTDTQYF. The CDR3 DNA reads as TGTGCCAGCAGCTCACAGGGACCTACGGATACGCAGTATTTT.

This clonotype was seen repeatedly, ten times or more. V gene TRBV12-3 or TRBV12-4 combines with J gene TRBJ1-2; 10 bases match TRBD1. The CDR3 has 15 amino acids. The V and J ends lost 5 bases and 8 bases, in that order; junction bases with no gene match: 11. CDR3 sequence reads: CASSPTGGLSMGYTF. The DNA of the CDR3 is TGTGCCAGCAGTCCGACAGGGGGCTTATCCATGGGCTACACCTTC.

In this sample, this clonotype turned up many times. The chain is built from TRBV6-6 and TRBJ1-1; D remains ambiguous. The CDR3 has 14 residues. Deletions cut 7 bases from V and 5 bases from J, with 17 bases between. The V gene's germline CDR1 is MNHNY and CDR2 SVGAGI (reference sequence). The CDR3 here is CASTYGSGRTEAFF. The CDR3 bases are TGTGCCAGCACCTATGGGTCGGGGAGGACTGAAGCTTTCTTT.

This clonotype was seen repeatedly, ten times or more. The chain combines TRBV5-1 with TRBJ2-3, with 7 bases matching TRBD1. J was trimmed by 6 bases and V by 0 bases; bases with no gene match: 4. Germline CDR1 is SGHRS and CDR2 is YFSETQ. The CDR3 is made up of 14 amino acids. The CDR3 sequence is CASSLETGKDTQYF. The CDR3 bases are TGCGCCAGCAGCTTGGAGACAGGGAAGGATACGCAGTATTTT.

This clonotype was observed many times. V and J are TRBV9 and TRBJ1-2; 10 bases agree with TRBD1. Germline CDR1 reads SGDLS; CDR2 reads YYNGEE. V lost 5 bases to trimming and J lost 8 bases; unmatched junction nucleotides: 21. This CDR3 comprises 18 residues. CDR3 DNA: TGTGCCAGCAGTCCCTCGCCGGGACAGGGGAGTCAAGTTGGGGGCTACACCTTC. Translation: CASSPSPGQGSQVGGYTF.

In its sample, this clonotype was seen many times. CDR3 sequence reads: CASSPPSLANYGYTF. Written as DNA, the CDR3 is TGTGCCAGCTCACCACCCTCGTTAGCTAACTATGGCTACACCTTC. This chain links TRBV18 with TRBJ1-2, with D unresolved. V gave up 0 bases and J gave up 0 bases, with 8 bases separating them. The CDR3 extends over 15 amino acids. Germline lookup yields CDR1 KGHSH and CDR2 LQKENI.

This clonotype turned up a few times. The chain has TRBV7-9 and TRBJ2-7, with 10 bases matching TRBD1. Germline V gene sequence: CDR1 SEHNR, CDR2 FQNEAQ (reference sequence). CDR3 length: 15 residues. V shed 3 bases, J shed 1 base, and the junction held 3 bases outside the gene matches. This CDR3 is CASSFPGQGSYEQYF. The CDR3 DNA follows: TGTGCCAGCAGCTTCCCGGGACAGGGGTCCTACGAGCAGTACTTC.

V is TRBV3-1 and J is TRBJ2-1, with D possibly matching TRBD1 (7 bases). V dropped 0 bases and J dropped 8 bases, with 11 bases sitting between them. Germline V gene sequence: CDR1 LGHDT, CDR2 YNNKEL (reference sequence). The CDR3 totals 14 residues. The chain's CDR3 is CASSQEGGGYEQFF. The CDR3 DNA reads TGTGCCAGCAGCCAAGAAGGAGGGGGCTATGAGCAGTTCTTC.

This clonotype showed up many times. V usage is TRBV6-2 or TRBV6-3 and J usage is TRBJ1-1; TRBD1 agrees at 8 bases. CDR1 is MNHEY, CDR2 SVGEGT, per germline. The ends lost 7 bases at V and 4 bases at J; junction bases unmatched: 5. This CDR3 spans 13 amino acids. The CDR3 bases are TGTGCCAGCATCAGGGGGCTCCCCACTGAAGCTTTCTTT. Its translation: CASIRGLPTEAFF.

With respect to this clonotype: The conserved final phenylalanine or tryptophan is absent from the CDR3, which likely points to a read error. The chain couples TRBV3-1 to TRBJ1-1, with TRBD1 identical over 8 bases. The CDR3 runs 12 residues. With V trimmed by 4 bases and J by 7 bases, 2 bases remained unmatched. CDR1 and CDR2 (germline): LGHDT, YNNKEL (reference sequence). The chain's CDR3 is CASSRTGSEAFI. CDR3 bases: TGTGCCAGCAGCCGGACAGGGAGTGAAGCTTTCATT.

This clonotype was recorded a few times. The chain links TRBV20-1 to TRBJ2-7; the match to TRBD1 covers 7 bases. CDR3 size: 14 residues. J was trimmed by 6 bases and V by 3 bases; bases with no gene match: 11. Germline CDR1 DFQATT, CDR2 SNEGSKA (reference sequence). CDR3 nucleotide sequence: TGCAGTGCTAGGCCCACCGGGACAGTCCTCGAGCAGTACTTC. This codes for CSARPTGTVLEQYF.

This clonotype was seen many times. V gene TRBV28 combines with J gene TRBJ1-4; the D is unclear. This CDR3 is built from 11 residues. Trimming removed 5 bases from V and 6 bases from J, with 4 bases in between. Germline CDR1 and CDR2: MDHEN and SYDVKM. CDR3 coding DNA: TGTGCCAGCAGTGATGATGAAAAACTGTTTTTT. Residues: CASSDDEKLFF.

This clonotype has ten or more counts. The rearrangement joins TRBV4-3 to TRBJ2-3, with D unclear. CDR3 length: 14 amino acids. Germline V gives CDR1 LGHNA, CDR2 YSLEER. Trimming left V 4 bases short and J 4 bases short, with 12 bases between. The CDR3 sequence is CASSPAVWADTQYF. For the CDR3, the DNA is TGCGCCAGCAGCCCCGCGGTTTGGGCAGATACGCAGTATTTT.